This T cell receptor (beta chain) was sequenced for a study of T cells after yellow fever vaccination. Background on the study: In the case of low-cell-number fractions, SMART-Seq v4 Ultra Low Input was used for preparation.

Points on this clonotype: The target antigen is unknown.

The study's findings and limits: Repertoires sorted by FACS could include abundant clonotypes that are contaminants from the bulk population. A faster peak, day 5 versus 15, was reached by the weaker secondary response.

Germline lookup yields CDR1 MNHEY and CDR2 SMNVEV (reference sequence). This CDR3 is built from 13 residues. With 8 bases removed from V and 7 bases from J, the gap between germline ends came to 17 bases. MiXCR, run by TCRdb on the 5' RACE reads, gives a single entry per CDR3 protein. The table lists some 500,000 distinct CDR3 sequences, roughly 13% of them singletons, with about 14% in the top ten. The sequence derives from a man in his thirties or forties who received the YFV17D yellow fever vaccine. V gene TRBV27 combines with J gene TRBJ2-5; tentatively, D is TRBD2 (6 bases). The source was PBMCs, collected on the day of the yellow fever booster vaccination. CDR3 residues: CASSHGGSGTQYF. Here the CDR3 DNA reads TGTGCCAGCTCTCATGGGGGGTCGGGGACCCAGTACTTC.